Each of the 6 T cell receptor beta chains below was sequenced from the same sample in a study of blood T cell repertoires in COVID-19. The data were produced by immunoSEQ multiplex PCR, yet TCRdb's version contains in-frame clones alone and is incomplete. The sample holds roughly 250,000 clones, 86% seen once. Sequencing was performed on PBMCs or T cells enriched from blood (not recorded which). The receptor set was obtained from a woman aged 45-60 years who had recovered from COVID-19.

The genes are TRBV4-3 and TRBJ2-5; 12 nucleotides agree with TRBD1. Germline CDR1 LGHNA, CDR2 YSLEER. J lost 4 bases, V lost 3 bases, and 9 bases had no gene match. The CDR3 length is 17 residues. CDR3 sequence (DNA): TGCGCCAGCAGCCAGGGGGGGACAGGGGGCTTCTCAGAGACCCAGTACTTC. Protein product: CASSQGGTGGFSETQYF.

The chain recombines TRBV19 with TRBJ2-3, with TRBD2 matching over 8 bases. V gave up 3 bases and J gave up 4 bases; unmatched junction bases: 15. Germline values: CDR1 LNHDA, CDR2 SQIVND (reference sequence). The CDR3 spans 18 residues. For the CDR3, the DNA is TGTGCCAGTAGTATGGAGGGGACTAGACGAGGGGGGTCAGATACGCAGTATTTT. This translates into CASSMEGTRRGGSDTQYF.

The genes are TRBV7-2 and TRBJ1-4, with D possibly matching TRBD1 (5 bases). The CDR3 totals 16 residues. V gave up 5 bases and J gave up 0 bases, with 13 bases separating them. Germline values: CDR1 SGHTA, CDR2 FQGNSA. CDR3 nucleotides: TGTGCCAGCAGCGTATGGGGCTACGCAACTAATGAAAAACTGTTTTTT. As protein: CASSVWGYATNEKLFF.

This clone showed up just a few times. The chain has TRBV7-2 and TRBJ2-3; TRBD2 agrees at 7 bases. CDR3 length equals 17 residues. The ends lost 5 bases at V and 0 bases at J; junction bases unmatched: 11. CDR1 and CDR2 from the germline V gene are SGHTA and FQGNSA. The DNA of the CDR3 is TGTGCCAGCAGCCCGCGGGGAGCTAGCGGAAGCACAGATACGCAGTATTTT. The encoded protein is CASSPRGASGSTDTQYF.

This chain connects TRBV18 to TRBJ2-3, with 8 positions matching TRBD1. Germline assignment: CDR1 KGHSH and CDR2 LQKENI. Trimming removed 6 bases from V and 6 bases from J; junction bases left unmatched: 8. CDR3 length equals 14 residues. This CDR3 reads CASSGDRQGDTQYF. CDR3 DNA sequence: TGTGCCAGCTCCGGGGACCGACAGGGGGATACGCAGTATTTT.

The chain joins TRBV9 to TRBJ2-5, with 8 bases fitting TRBD1. Per the germline V gene, CDR1 is SGDLS and CDR2 is YYNGEE. This CDR3 is 13 amino acids long. Trimming took 4 bases from V and 5 from J; bases not matched to a gene: 4. The CDR3 here is CASSPDRGETQYF. CDR3 bases: TGTGCCAGCAGCCCCGACAGGGGTGAGACCCAGTACTTC.